Listed below are T cell receptor beta chains from one sample, sequenced in a study of immune evolution from preneoplasia to lung adenocarcinoma. Here immunoSEQ multiplex PCR was the method, and the copy in TCRdb shows in-frame clones only, minus some. The sample has around 41,000 clones, 70% to 85% seen once. The source material was FFPE invasive lung adenocarcinoma tissue. The receptors here all came from a person between 55 and 69 years old with lung adenocarcinoma. Each CDR3 is given with its conserved first and last residue. D genes are given only for firm matches. The size entry is marked missing in some rows and otherwise reads once, few, many or a size class.

J: TRBJ2-5
D: TRBD2
size: -
length: 17
V: TRBV5-4
CDR3: CASSSTGTSGIFETQYF
DNA: TGTGCCAGCAGCTCAACCGGGACTAGCGGGATCTTCGAGACCCAGTACTTC

J: TRBJ2-1
D: -
size: -
length: 11
V: TRBV20-1
CDR3: CSAPRVREQFF
DNA: TGCAGTGCCCCCCGCGTGAGAGAGCAGTTCTTC

J: TRBJ2-2
D: -
size: -
length: 14
V: TRBV5-6
CDR3: CASSGDLNTGELFF
DNA: TGTGCCAGCAGCGGGGACTTGAACACCGGGGAGCTGTTTTTT

J: TRBJ2-6
D: -
size: -
length: 17
V: TRBV11-3
CDR3: CASKPRGRGSGANVLTF
DNA: TGTGCCAGTAAACCGAGGGGGAGGGGATCTGGGGCCAACGTCCTGACTTTC

J: TRBJ1-1
D: -
size: -
length: 14
V: TRBV2
CDR3: CASSELGERTEAFF
DNA: TGTGCCAGCAGTGAATTGGGGGAGAGGACTGAAGCTTTCTTT

J: TRBJ2-2
D: -
size: once
length: 15
V: TRBV30
CDR3: CAWSRDHTGTGELFF
DNA: TGTGCCTGGAGTAGAGATCATACAGGGACCGGGGAGCTGTTTTTT

J: TRBJ2-3
D: -
size: -
length: 14
V: TRBV29-1
CDR3: CSVAGRGDADTQYF
DNA: TGCAGCGTTGCTGGCAGGGGAGATGCAGATACGCAGTATTTT

J: TRBJ1-1
D: -
size: -
length: 12
V: TRBV6-6
CDR3: CASKGLGTEAFF
DNA: TGTGCCAGCAAGGGTCTGGGCACTGAAGCTTTCTTT

J: TRBJ2-5
D: TRBD1
size: -
length: 17
V: TRBV15
CDR3: CATSRVVDRGVLETQYF
DNA: TGTGCCACCAGCAGAGTGGTGGACAGGGGGGTTTTAGAGACCCAGTACTTC

J: TRBJ1-5
D: -
size: -
length: 15
V: TRBV4-2
CDR3: CASSRRAEANQPQHF
DNA: TGTGCCAGCAGCCGGCGGGCGGAGGCCAATCAGCCCCAGCATTTT

J: TRBJ2-5
D: -
size: -
length: 14
V: TRBV5-6
CDR3: CASSPLRGGETQYF
DNA: TGTGCCAGCAGCCCCCTCAGGGGGGGAGAGACCCAGTACTTC

J: TRBJ1-4
D: -
size: -
length: 16
V: TRBV5-1
CDR3: CASSRNPGQGREKLFF
DNA: TGCGCCAGCAGCAGGAATCCGGGGCAGGGGCGTGAAAAACTGTTTTTT

J: TRBJ2-3
D: -
size: -
length: 13
V: TRBV10-1
CDR3: CASSGDSTDTQYF
DNA: TGCGCCAGCAGTGGGGACAGCACAGATACGCAGTATTTT

J: TRBJ2-1
D: -
size: -
length: 14
V: TRBV19
CDR3: CASSTRFLVVEQFF
DNA: TGTGCCAGTAGTACCAGATTCCTAGTCGTCGAGCAGTTCTTC

J: TRBJ1-4
D: -
size: -
length: 15
V: TRBV28
CDR3: CASFPRGLTNEKLFF
DNA: TGTGCCAGCTTCCCCCGGGGACTAACTAATGAAAAACTGTTTTTT

J: TRBJ1-2
D: -
size: -
length: 15
V: TRBV5-4
CDR3: CASSLSAGSGYGYTF
DNA: TGTGCCAGCAGCTTGTCGGCGGGGTCTGGATATGGCTACACCTTC

J: TRBJ2-7
D: TRBD1
size: few
length: 14
V: TRBV5-4
CDR3: CASTQDRVHPEQYF
DNA: TGTGCCAGCACCCAGGACAGGGTCCATCCCGAGCAGTACTTC

J: TRBJ1-1
D: TRBD1
size: -
length: 14
V: TRBV11-2
CDR3: CASSHGTGNTEAFF
DNA: TGTGCCAGCAGCCACGGGACAGGGAACACTGAAGCTTTCTTT

J: TRBJ2-7
D: -
size: -
length: 14
V: TRBV7-9
CDR3: CASSLGARPYEQYF
DNA: TGTGCCAGCAGCTTAGGCGCCAGGCCCTACGAGCAGTACTTC

J: TRBJ2-6
D: -
size: -
length: 15
V: TRBV28
CDR3: CASSGRVSGANVLTF
DNA: TGTGCCAGCAGTGGAAGGGTCTCTGGGGCCAACGTCCTGACTTTC

J: TRBJ1-4
D: -
size: -
length: 14
V: TRBV5-4
CDR3: CASSSQGGLEKLFF
DNA: TGTGCCAGCAGCTCACAAGGAGGGCTTGAAAAACTGTTTTTT

J: TRBJ2-1
D: -
size: medium-sized
length: 14
V: TRBV5-4
CDR3: CASSLALSVGVQFF
DNA: TGTGCCAGCAGCTTGGCCTTGTCAGTAGGGGTGCAGTTCTTC

J: TRBJ1-4
D: -
size: -
length: 15
V: TRBV7-8
CDR3: CASRVAPGIENMLFF
DNA: TGTGCCAGCAGAGTCGCGCCCGGGATCGAAAATATGCTGTTTTTT

J: TRBJ1-5
D: -
size: -
length: 14
V: TRBV6-5
CDR3: CASSLEWRGQPQHF
DNA: TGTGCCAGCAGTTTAGAATGGCGGGGTCAGCCCCAGCATTTT

J: TRBJ2-5
D: TRBD2
size: -
length: 15
V: TRBV19
CDR3: CASSGSGRVKETQYF
DNA: TGTGCCAGTAGCGGTAGCGGGAGGGTGAAAGAGACCCAGTACTTC

J: TRBJ2-2
D: -
size: medium-sized
length: 16
V: TRBV27
CDR3: CASSRFGTTAPGELFF
DNA: TGTGCCAGCAGTCGCTTCGGGACCACAGCCCCCGGGGAGCTGTTTTTT

J: TRBJ2-5
D: TRBD2
size: -
length: 17
V: TRBV5-1
CDR3: CATSWGLAGGYQETQYF
DNA: TGCGCCACCTCTTGGGGACTAGCGGGAGGGTACCAAGAGACCCAGTACTTC

J: TRBJ2-7
D: -
size: -
length: 13
V: TRBV28
CDR3: CASHSGFFYEQYF
DNA: TGTGCCAGCCATTCCGGGTTTTTCTACGAGCAGTACTTC